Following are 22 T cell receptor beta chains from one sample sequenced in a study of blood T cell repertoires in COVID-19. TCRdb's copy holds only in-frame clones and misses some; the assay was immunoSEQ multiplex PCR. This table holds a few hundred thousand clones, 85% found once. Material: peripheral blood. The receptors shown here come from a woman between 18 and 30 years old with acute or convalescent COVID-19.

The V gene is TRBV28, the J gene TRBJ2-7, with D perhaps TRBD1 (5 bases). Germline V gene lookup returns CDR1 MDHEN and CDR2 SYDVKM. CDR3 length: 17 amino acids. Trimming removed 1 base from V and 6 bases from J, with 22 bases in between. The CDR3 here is CASSLYPLGDGPSEQYF. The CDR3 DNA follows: TGTGCCAGCAGTTTATACCCCCTAGGGGATGGCCCTAGCGAGCAGTACTTC.

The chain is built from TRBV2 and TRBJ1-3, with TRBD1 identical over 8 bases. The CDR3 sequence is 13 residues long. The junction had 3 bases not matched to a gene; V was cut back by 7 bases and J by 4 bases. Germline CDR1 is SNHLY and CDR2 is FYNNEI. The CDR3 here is CASTGQVGNTIYF. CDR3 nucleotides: TGTGCCAGCACGGGACAGGTCGGAAACACCATATATTTT.

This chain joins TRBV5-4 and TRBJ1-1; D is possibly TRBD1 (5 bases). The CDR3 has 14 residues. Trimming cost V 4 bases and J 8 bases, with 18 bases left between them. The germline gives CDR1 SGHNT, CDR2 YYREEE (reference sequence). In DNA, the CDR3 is TGTGCCAGCAGCGCGCCTTTGTTGGGGCGCGAAGCTTTCTTT. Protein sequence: CASSAPLLGREAFF.

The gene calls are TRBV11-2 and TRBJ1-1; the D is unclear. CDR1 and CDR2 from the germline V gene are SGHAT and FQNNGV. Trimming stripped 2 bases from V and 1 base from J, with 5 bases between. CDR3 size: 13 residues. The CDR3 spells CASSLQSNTEAFF. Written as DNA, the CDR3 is TGTGCCAGCAGCTTACAGTCGAACACTGAAGCTTTCTTT.

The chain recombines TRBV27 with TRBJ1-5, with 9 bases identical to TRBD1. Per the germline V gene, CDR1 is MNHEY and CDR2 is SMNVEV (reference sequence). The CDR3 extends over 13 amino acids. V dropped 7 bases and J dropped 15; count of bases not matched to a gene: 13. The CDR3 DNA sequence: TGTGCCAGCACCCTAGTGGGGACAGGGTATTTGCATTTT. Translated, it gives CASTLVGTGYLHF.

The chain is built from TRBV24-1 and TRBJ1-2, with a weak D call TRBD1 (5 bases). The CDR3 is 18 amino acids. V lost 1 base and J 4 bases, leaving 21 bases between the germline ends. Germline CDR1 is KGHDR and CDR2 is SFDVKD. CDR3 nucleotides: TGTGCCACCAGTGATTTAATTCATAACGGGGGTGGGGGCTATGGCTACACCTTC. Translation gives CATSDLIHNGGGGYGYTF.

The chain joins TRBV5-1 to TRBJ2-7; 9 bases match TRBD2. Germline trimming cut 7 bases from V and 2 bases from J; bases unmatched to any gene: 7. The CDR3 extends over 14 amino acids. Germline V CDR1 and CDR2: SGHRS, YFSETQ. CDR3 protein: CASGDAGGPYEQYF. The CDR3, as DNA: TGCGCCAGCGGTGACGCGGGAGGGCCCTACGAGCAGTACTTC.

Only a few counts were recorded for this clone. The CDR3 here is CASSIFLDRVYTGELFF. CDR3 nucleotide sequence: TGTGCCAGTAGTATATTCCTGGACAGGGTTTACACCGGGGAGCTGTTTTTT. The chain joins TRBV19 to TRBJ2-2, with 8 bases aligning to TRBD1. The CDR3 consists of 17 residues. The J segment lost 3 bases and the V segment lost 2 bases, leaving 8 bases of the junction unmatched. CDR1 and CDR2 (germline): LNHDA, SQIVND (reference sequence).

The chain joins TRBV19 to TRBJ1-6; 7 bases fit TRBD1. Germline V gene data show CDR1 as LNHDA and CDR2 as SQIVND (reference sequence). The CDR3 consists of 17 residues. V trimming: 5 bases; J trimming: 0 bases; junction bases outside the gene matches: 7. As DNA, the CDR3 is TGTGCCAGTAGTCCAGTGACAGGGTTCTCCTATAATTCACCCCTCCACTTT. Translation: CASSPVTGFSYNSPLHF.

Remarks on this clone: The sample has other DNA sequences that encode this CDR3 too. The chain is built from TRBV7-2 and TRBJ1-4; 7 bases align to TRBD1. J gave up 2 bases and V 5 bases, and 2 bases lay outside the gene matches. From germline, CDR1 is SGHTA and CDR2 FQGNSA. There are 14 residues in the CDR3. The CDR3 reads CASSPTGTNEKLFF. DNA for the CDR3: TGTGCCAGCAGCCCGACAGGGACTAATGAAAAACTGTTTTTT.

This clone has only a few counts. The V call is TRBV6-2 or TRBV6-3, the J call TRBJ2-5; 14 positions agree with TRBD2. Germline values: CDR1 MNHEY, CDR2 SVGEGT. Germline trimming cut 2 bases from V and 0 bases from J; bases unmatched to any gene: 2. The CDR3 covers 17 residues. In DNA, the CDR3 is TGTGCCAGCAGTTACCGGACTAGCGGGGGGTACCAAGAGACCCAGTACTTC. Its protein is CASSYRTSGGYQETQYF.

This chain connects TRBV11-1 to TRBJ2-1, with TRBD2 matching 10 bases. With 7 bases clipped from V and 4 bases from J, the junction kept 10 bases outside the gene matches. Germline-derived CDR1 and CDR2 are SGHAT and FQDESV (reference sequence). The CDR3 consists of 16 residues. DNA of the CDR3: TGTGCCAGCATCCCTAATAGCGGGGGGACATACAATGAGCAGTTCTTC. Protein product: CASIPNSGGTYNEQFF.

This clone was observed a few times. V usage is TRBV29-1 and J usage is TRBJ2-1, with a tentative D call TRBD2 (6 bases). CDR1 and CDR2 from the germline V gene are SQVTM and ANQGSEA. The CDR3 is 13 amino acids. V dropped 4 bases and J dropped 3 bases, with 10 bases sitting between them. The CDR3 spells CSVGGLIYNEQFF. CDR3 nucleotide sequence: TGCAGCGTTGGGGGACTCATCTACAATGAGCAGTTCTTC.

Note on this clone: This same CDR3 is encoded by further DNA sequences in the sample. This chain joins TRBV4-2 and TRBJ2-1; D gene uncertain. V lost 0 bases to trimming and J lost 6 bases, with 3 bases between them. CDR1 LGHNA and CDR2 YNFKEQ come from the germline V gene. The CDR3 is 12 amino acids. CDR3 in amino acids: CASSQDLNEQFF. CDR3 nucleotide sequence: TGTGCCAGCAGCCAAGATCTCAATGAGCAGTTCTTC.

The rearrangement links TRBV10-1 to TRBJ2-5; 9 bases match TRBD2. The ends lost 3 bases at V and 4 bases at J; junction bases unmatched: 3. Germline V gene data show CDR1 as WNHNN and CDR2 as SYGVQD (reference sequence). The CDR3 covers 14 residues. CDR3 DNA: TGCGCCAGCAGTGAAGGCGGGGGGGCAGAGACCCAGTACTTC. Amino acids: CASSEGGGAETQYF.

Written as DNA, the CDR3 is TGCGCCAGCAGCTTCTTAGCGGGTAACACCGGGGAGCTGTTTTTT. This encodes CASSFLAGNTGELFF. The chain carries TRBV5-1 and TRBJ2-2, with 7 bases matching TRBD2. Germline V gene lookup returns CDR1 SGHRS and CDR2 YFSETQ. This CDR3 is built from 15 residues. V lost 2 bases and J lost 2; bases outside the gene matches: 3.

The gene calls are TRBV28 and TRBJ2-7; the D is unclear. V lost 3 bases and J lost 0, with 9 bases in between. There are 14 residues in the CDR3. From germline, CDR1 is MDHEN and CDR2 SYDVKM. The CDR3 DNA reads TGTGCCAGCAGTTTTTTCGGTTTCTCCTACGAGCAGTACTTC. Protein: CASSFFGFSYEQYF.

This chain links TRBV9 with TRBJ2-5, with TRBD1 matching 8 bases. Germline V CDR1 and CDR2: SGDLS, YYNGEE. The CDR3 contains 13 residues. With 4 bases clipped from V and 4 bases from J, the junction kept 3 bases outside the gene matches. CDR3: CASSRDRGETQYF. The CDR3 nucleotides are TGTGCCAGCAGCCGAGACAGGGGAGAGACCCAGTACTTC.

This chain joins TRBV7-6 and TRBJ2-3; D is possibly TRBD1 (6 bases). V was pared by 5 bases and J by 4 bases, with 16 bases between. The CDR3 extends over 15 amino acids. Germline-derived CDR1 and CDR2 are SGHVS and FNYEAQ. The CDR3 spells CASSADSSVADTQYF. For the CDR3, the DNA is TGTGCCAGCAGCGCGGACAGTTCGGTGGCAGATACGCAGTATTTT.

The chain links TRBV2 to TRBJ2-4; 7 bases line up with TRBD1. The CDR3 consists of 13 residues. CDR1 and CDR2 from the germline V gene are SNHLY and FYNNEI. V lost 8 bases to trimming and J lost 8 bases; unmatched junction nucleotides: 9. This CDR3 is CASHRGRKDIQYF. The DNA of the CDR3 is TGTGCCAGCCACAGGGGAAGAAAGGACATTCAGTACTTC.

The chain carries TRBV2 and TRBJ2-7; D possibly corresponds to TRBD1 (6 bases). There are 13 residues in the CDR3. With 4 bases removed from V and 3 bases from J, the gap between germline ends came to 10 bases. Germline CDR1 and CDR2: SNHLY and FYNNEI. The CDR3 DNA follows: TGTGCCAGCAGTGCAGGGGTTGGCTACGAGCAGTACTTC. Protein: CASSAGVGYEQYF.

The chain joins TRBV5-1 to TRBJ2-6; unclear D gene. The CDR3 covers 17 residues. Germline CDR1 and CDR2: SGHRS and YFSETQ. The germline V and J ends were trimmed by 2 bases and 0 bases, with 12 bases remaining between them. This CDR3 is CASSFEQTISGANVLTF. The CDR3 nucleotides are TGCGCCAGCAGCTTTGAACAGACCATCTCTGGGGCCAACGTCCTGACTTTC.